Each of the 4 T cell receptor beta chains below was sequenced from the same sample in a study of tumor-infiltrating lymphocytes in primary liver carcinoma. TCR beta cDNA came from roughly 550 ng total RNA, primed with a constant-region primer. Three nested multiplex PCR rounds, a slightly modified ARM-PCR, produced the libraries for TCR beta. A C-beta reverse primer was combined with TRBV1-TRBV30 forward primers in the first two PCR rounds, and each round had roughly 11 cycles. TCRdb re-analysed the multiplex PCR reads in MiXCR, keeping a single row per CDR3 protein. The table lists 95,000 to 100,000 distinct CDR3 sequences, around 73% of them singletons. Total RNA and DNA came together from roughly 20-30 mg of bulk tissue without cell sorting. Input material: liver tumor tissue from sampling region 2. Subset of the sample: tumor region T2, inferior pole. The receptors originated from a woman in her sixties with primary liver carcinoma and hepatitis B virus infection.

Regarding this clonotype: This clone may be a read error of a much larger clone one base away. The chain carries TRBV29-1 and TRBJ2-1; 14 bases line up with TRBD2. With 7 bases clipped from V and 14 bases from J, the junction kept 10 bases outside the gene matches. The CDR3 runs to 13 residues. Germline V gene lookup returns CDR1 SQVTM and CDR2 ANQGSEA. CDR3 sequence (DNA): TGCAGCGCCATGTTGACTAGCGGGGGGGGTGAGTTCTTC. Translation gives CSAMLTSGGGEFF.

As concerns this clonotype: At one end the junction does not follow the germline gene, possibly because of a read error. The chain is built from TRBV5-5 and TRBJ2-1; 8 bases fit TRBD1. The germline CDR1 and CDR2 sequences are SGHKS and YYEKEE (reference sequence). The CDR3 contains 14 residues. The CDR3 region has the DNA TGTTCCAGCAGTCTTGACAGGGGCAACAATGAGCAGTTCTTC. This translates into CSSSLDRGNNEQFF.

Concerning this clonotype itself: A much bigger clone sits one base away, suggesting this may be a read error. The chain employs TRBV6-5 and TRBJ1-1; 9 nucleotides align to TRBD1. Germline loops: CDR1 MNHEY, CDR2 SVGAGI. The CDR3 has 13 amino acids. CDR3 nucleotide sequence: TGTGCCTGCAGTTGGACAGGGGATACTGAAGCTTTCTTT. Encoded protein: CACSWTGDTEAFF.

This clonotype showed up just a few times. The CDR3 carries no conserved terminal phenylalanine or tryptophan, so it likely arises from a read error. The rearrangement links TRBV4-1 to TRBJ2-6, with D tentatively TRBD2 (6 bases). CDR3 size: 17 residues. The germline CDR1 and CDR2 sequences are MGHRA and YSYEKL. The CDR3 DNA sequence: TGCGCCAGCAGCCAAGATCGTAGAGGGACTGGGGCCAACGCCCTGACTCTC. It is translated as CASSQDRRGTGANALTL.